This is a list of T cell receptor beta chains from one sample in a study of PD-1 blockade in mismatch repair-deficient tumors. Method: immunoSEQ multiplex PCR; TCRdb's copy keeps in-frame clones and lacks some. The sample contains some 84,000 clones, around 85% of which appear only once. This sample comprised peripheral blood, obtained 12 weeks after starting pembrolizumab. The receptors shown here come from an adult with mismatch repair-deficient cancer. Both conserved end residues are part of each CDR3. A D gene is named only where the DNA matches it firmly. Not every row has a clone size; where given, it reads once, few, many or a size class.

D	V	J	size	CDR3	DNA
TRBD1	TRBV11-3	TRBJ2-7	few	CASSTRTGGKIYEQYF	TGTGCCAGCAGCACCAGGACAGGGGGGAAGATTTACGAGCAGTACTTC
NA	TRBV29-1	TRBJ2-3	NA	CSVQGNTQYF	TGCAGCGTCCAGGGTAATACGCAGTATTTT
NA	TRBV5-5	TRBJ1-2	NA	CASSSGGRGYSGYTF	TGTGCCAGCAGCTCTGGGGGGCGCGGGTACTCTGGCTACACCTTC
TRBD2	TRBV7-3	TRBJ2-1	once	CASSFRAGAYNEQFF	TGTGCCAGCAGCTTCAGAGCGGGAGCCTACAATGAGCAGTTCTTC
TRBD1	TRBV5-8	TRBJ1-4	NA	CASSGGTGGPTNEKLFF	TGTGCCAGCAGCGGAGGGACAGGGGGTCCGACTAATGAAAAACTGTTTTTT
NA	TRBV6-5	TRBJ2-7	NA	CASGAGSYEQYF	TGTGCCAGCGGGGCGGGGAGCTACGAGCAGTACTTC
TRBD1	TRBV6-1	TRBJ1-2	NA	CASGGQGARGYTF	TGTGCCAGCGGGGGACAGGGGGCGCGTGGCTACACCTTC
NA	TRBV15	TRBJ1-3	once	CATAPRTEANTIYF	TGTGCCACCGCCCCCAGGACAGAAGCAAACACCATATATTTT
NA	TRBV25-1	TRBJ2-3	NA	CASSLWEGTDTQYF	TGTGCCAGCAGTCTCTGGGAGGGCACAGATACGCAGTATTTT
TRBD1	TRBV18	TRBJ2-3	NA	CASSPVPGQGVNTQYF	TGTGCCAGCTCACCTGTACCGGGACAGGGGGTAAATACGCAGTATTTT
NA	TRBV27	TRBJ1-2	NA	CASSLSGAGYTF	TGTGCCAGCAGTTTATCTGGGGCCGGCTACACCTTC
TRBD1	TRBV5-4	TRBJ1-2	NA	CASSLTTGNYGYTF	TGTGCCAGCAGCTTGACGACAGGGAACTATGGCTACACCTTC
TRBD2	TRBV5-1	TRBJ2-1	NA	CASSLDFGLAGGPGDNEQFF	TGCGCCAGCAGCCTGGATTTCGGACTAGCGGGAGGACCCGGGGACAATGAGCAGTTCTTC
NA	TRBV7-6	TRBJ1-1	NA	CASSSLPGNTEAFF	TGTGCCAGCAGCAGCCTTCCGGGGAACACTGAAGCTTTCTTT
TRBD2	TRBV18	TRBJ2-7	NA	CASSAAGDWYEQYF	TGTGCCAGCTCTGCGGCGGGAGATTGGTACGAGCAGTACTTC
NA	TRBV7-6	TRBJ1-3	NA	CASSLGLGWTGNTIYF	TGTGCCAGCAGCTTAGGGCTCGGGTGGACCGGAAACACCATATATTTT
NA	TRBV15	TRBJ2-7	NA	CATSAALNEQYF	TGTGCCACCAGCGCCGCCCTGAACGAGCAGTACTTC
TRBD1	TRBV18	TRBJ2-7	NA	CASSLGQGNYEQYF	TGTGCCAGCTCACTGGGACAGGGGAACTACGAGCAGTACTTC
NA	TRBV14	TRBJ1-5	NA	CASLPTVQPQHF	TGTGCCAGCTTACCCACCGTTCAGCCCCAGCATTTT
TRBD1	TRBV19	TRBJ2-2	NA	CASSRGQGSTGELFF	TGTGCCAGTAGTAGAGGACAGGGTAGCACCGGGGAGCTGTTTTTT
NA	TRBV18	TRBJ1-5	NA	CASSPRRGEGQPQHF	TGTGCCAGCTCACCAAGAAGGGGTGAGGGTCAGCCCCAGCATTTT
TRBD2	TRBV10-2	TRBJ2-1	NA	CASSEWGGTSGRKGSYNEQFF	TGCGCCAGCAGTGAGTGGGGAGGGACTAGCGGGAGAAAGGGCTCCTACAATGAGCAGTTCTTC
NA	TRBV5-4	TRBJ1-1	NA	CASSWRGGTEAFF	TGTGCCAGCAGCTGGCGCGGGGGCACTGAAGCTTTCTTT